Listed below are T cell receptor beta chains from one sample, sequenced in a study of T cells in Graves' hyperthyroidism and ophthalmopathy. MiXCR, run by TCRdb on the multiplex PCR reads, gives a single entry per CDR3 protein. The data contain 200,000 to 250,000 distinct CDR3 sequences, about a sixth of them singletons. Sequencing was performed on blood. These receptors all stem from a man aged 50-59 years with Graves' hyperthyroidism. The CDR3 runs from the conserved cysteine through the conserved F or W. The D gene is left open where the match is weak. Clone sizes are given selectively: once, few, many, or a class where the clone is expanded.

clone_size	d_call	j_call	v_call	cdr3_nt	cdr3_aa
many	TRBD1	TRBJ1-1	TRBV3-1	TGTGCCAGCAGGCGCGAACAGGGGATGAACACTGAAGCTTTCTTT	CASRREQGMNTEAFF
many	-	TRBJ1-1	TRBV12-3/TRBV12-4	TGTGCCAGCAGTCCCTCCCGTAGGTCCGCTGAAGCTTTCTTT	CASSPSRRSAEAFF
many	TRBD2	TRBJ2-7	TRBV12-3/TRBV12-4	TGTGCCAGCTCGACTAGCGGAACCTACGAGCAGTACTTC	CASSTSGTYEQYF
many	TRBD1	TRBJ1-2	TRBV20-1	TGCAGTGCTAGTAAGACAGGGGGCGACTATGGCTACACCTTC	CSASKTGGDYGYTF
-	TRBD2	TRBJ2-1	TRBV19	TGTGCCAGTAGTATATGGCTAGCGGGAGGGACACAGAAGTACAATGAGCAGTTCTTC	CASSIWLAGGTQKYNEQFF
many	-	TRBJ1-4	TRBV27	TGTGCCAGCAGTTCCATTGATGAAAAACTGTTTTTT	CASSSIDEKLFF
-	TRBD1	TRBJ1-5	TRBV19	TGTGCCAGTAGCCTCGGGACAGGCCTTTCTCTAGGGGGCAATCAGCCCCAGCATTTT	CASSLGTGLSLGGNQPQHF
few	-	TRBJ2-7	TRBV5-6	TGTGCCAGCAGCACCGTCCCCTACGAGCAGTACTTC	CASSTVPYEQYF
-	TRBD2	TRBJ2-7	TRBV5-6	TGTGCCAGCGGAGCGACTAGCTGCGAGCAGTACTTC	CASGATSCEQYF
-	-	TRBJ1-5	TRBV27	TGTGCCAGCAGTAGTGACGGTCGGGCCCAGCATTTT	CASSSDGRAQHF
many	-	TRBJ1-3	TRBV3-1	TGTGCCAGCAGCCAAAACTCTGGAAACACCATATATTTT	CASSQNSGNTIYF
many	-	TRBJ1-5	TRBV3-1	TGTGCCAGCAGCCAAGGGGTGGGACAGCCCCAGCATTTT	CASSQGVGQPQHF
few	-	TRBJ2-5	TRBV28	TGTGCCAGCAGTCTCCTAGAGAGTCGATTCGGAGAGACCCAGTGCTTC	CASSLLESRFGETQCF
-	-	TRBJ2-5	TRBV5-6	TGTGCCAGCAGCTTGTTTAGCCAAGAGACCCAGTACTTC	CASSLFSQETQYF
many	TRBD2	TRBJ2-3	TRBV28	TGTGCCAGCAACCCTAGCGGATCTAGCACAGATACGCAGTATTTT	CASNPSGSSTDTQYF
many	-	TRBJ2-3	TRBV6-2/TRBV6-3	TGTGCCAGCAGTTACTCCAGCCATCGGGATGTGAGGCAGTATTTT	CASSYSSHRDVRQYF
few	TRBD2	TRBJ2-3	TRBV9	TGTGCCAGCAGCGACCTCGGGGGGGGCACAGATACGCAGTATTTT	CASSDLGGGTDTQYF
many	TRBD1	TRBJ2-7	TRBV7-2	TGTGCCAGCAGCCGGGGACAGGGGCCCTACGAGCAGTACTTC	CASSRGQGPYEQYF
many	-	TRBJ2-5	TRBV6-8	TGTGCCGGTTCTGGGCCCCTTTGGGCGGAGACCCAGTACTTC	CAGSGPLWAETQYF
many	-	TRBJ1-2	TRBV6-2/TRBV6-3	TGTGCCAGCAGTTTTGCGAGGCTTACTAACTATGGCTACACCTTC	CASSFARLTNYGYTF
few	TRBD2	TRBJ2-7	TRBV2	TGTGCCAGCAGCGGTTGGGCGGGGGACCCCTGGGGGCAGTACTTC	CASSGWAGDPWGQYF
-	-	TRBJ2-2	TRBV28	TGTGCCAGGGGACAGAACACCGGGGAGCTGTTTTTT	CARGQNTGELFF
-	-	TRBJ1-1	TRBV11-3	TGTGCCAGCAGCTTAAGACGGGGCGGCGAAGCTTTCTTT	CASSLRRGGEAFF
-	TRBD2	TRBJ2-1	TRBV7-9	TGTGCCAGCAGCCCCCGAGGGTGGGCTAGCGGGACCTCCTACAATGAGCAGTTCTTC	CASSPRGWASGTSYNEQFF
many	-	TRBJ1-5	TRBV20-1	TGCAGTGCCCGGGGCAGGGAGGGTCAGCCCCAGCATTTT	CSARGREGQPQHF
many	TRBD2	TRBJ2-7	TRBV20-1	TGCAGTGCTTTACCGGGACTAGCGGCCTACGAGCAGTACTTC	CSALPGLAAYEQYF
many	-	TRBJ1-2	TRBV28	TGTGCCAGCAGTCTCCTAGACCCCAGCTATGGCTACACCTTC	CASSLLDPSYGYTF
many	-	TRBJ2-7	TRBV4-3	TGCGCCAGCAGCCCCCTTCCCACGGACACCGAGCAGTACTTC	CASSPLPTDTEQYF
once	-	TRBJ2-2	TRBV10-1	TGCGCCAGCAGTGAGGTGGACAGACCCGGGGAGCTGTTTTTT	CASSEVDRPGELFF
many	-	TRBJ2-4	TRBV7-2	TGTGCCAGCAGCCCACCTCCAGGAACGGACATTCAGTACTTC	CASSPPPGTDIQYF
many	-	TRBJ2-1	TRBV11-2	TGTGCCAGCAGCTTAGTCGGAGCAGACAATGAGCAGTTCTTC	CASSLVGADNEQFF
few	TRBD2	TRBJ2-3	TRBV5-1	TGCGCCAGTCAAGGTAGCGGGGGCACAGATACGCAGTATTTT	CASQGSGGTDTQYF
-	-	TRBJ2-5	TRBV29-1	TGCAGCGTTGAATTTCAGGGATACTTACAAGAGACCCAGTACTTC	CSVEFQGYLQETQYF
many	-	TRBJ2-1	TRBV6-2/TRBV6-3	TGTGCCAGCAGTCCCCGGGGGCTGGGGATAAACAATGAGCAGTTCTTC	CASSPRGLGINNEQFF
many	-	TRBJ2-3	TRBV11-2	TGTGCCACCTCAACGACGGGAGCAGTAGATACGCAGTATTTT	CATSTTGAVDTQYF
few	-	TRBJ2-3	TRBV11-3	TGTGCCAGCAGCCCCTCTTTCGCAGATACGCAGTATTTT	CASSPSFADTQYF
few	-	TRBJ2-1	TRBV29-1	TGCAGCGTTGTTGGGGGGAGAATCGGGACAACTAACAATGAGCAGTTCTTC	CSVVGGRIGTTNNEQFF
many	-	TRBJ2-7	TRBV11-3	TGTGCCAGCAGCTCAGGGTCGGGCTACGAGCAGTACTTC	CASSSGSGYEQYF
-	-	TRBJ1-5	TRBV13	TGTGCCAGCAGCGAGGGGGGGGCTCAGCCCCAGCATTTT	CASSEGGAQPQHF
many	-	TRBJ1-2	TRBV15	TGTGCCACCAGCAGAGATCGGGGCTATGGCTACACCTTC	CATSRDRGYGYTF
many	-	TRBJ2-3	TRBV11-3	TGTGCCAGCAGCCCCTACCGGGAGTCAGATACGCAGTATTTT	CASSPYRESDTQYF
many	-	TRBJ1-2	TRBV28	TGTGCCAGCAGTTCATTCCTGGGCTACACCTTC	CASSSFLGYTF
many	-	TRBJ1-2	TRBV12-3/TRBV12-4	TGTGCCAGCAGTCAGACAGACGTCTATGGCTACACCTTC	CASSQTDVYGYTF
few	-	TRBJ2-7	TRBV20-1	TGCAGTGCTCTGGACATCTGGACTACTGACTACGAGCAGTACTTC	CSALDIWTTDYEQYF
many	-	TRBJ2-2	TRBV7-9	TGTGCCAGCAGCTTAGACTCGAACACCGGGGAGCTGTTTTTT	CASSLDSNTGELFF
-	-	TRBJ1-2	TRBV5-1	TGCGCCAGCAGCCGCCTAGGCGGGGAAGGTGGAGGCTACACCTTC	CASSRLGGEGGGYTF
-	TRBD1	TRBJ2-1	TRBV7-7	TGTGCTAGCAGCTCCAATCCGGGACAGGGCAGCAATGAGCAGTTCTTC	CASSSNPGQGSNEQFF
many	TRBD1	TRBJ2-3	TRBV28	TGTGCCAGCAGGCCGACAGGGGTTACACCCGCGGGAGATACGCAGTATTTT	CASRPTGVTPAGDTQYF
-	-	TRBJ2-7	TRBV29-1	TGCAGCGTTGAATTGAAGTTGGGGGCCTACGAGCAGTACTTC	CSVELKLGAYEQYF
-	-	TRBJ1-4	TRBV11-3	TGTGCCAGCAGCTTAGCCAGGCCTACTAATGAAAAACTGTTTTTT	CASSLARPTNEKLFF
few	-	TRBJ2-5	TRBV4-1	TGCGCCAGCAGCCAAGATTTCGAGGCGACCCAGTACTTC	CASSQDFEATQYF
-	-	TRBJ2-5	TRBV29-1	TGCAGCGTTGTAGGCGGGTGGGGTCTAGAGACCCAGTACTTC	CSVVGGWGLETQYF
few	-	TRBJ2-2	TRBV27	TGTGCCAGCAGTTTGAGACGTATGAACACCGGGGAGCCGTTTTTT	CASSLRRMNTGEPFF
-	-	TRBJ1-1	TRBV4-2	TGTGCCAGCAGCCCTACAGAGATAGGCACTGAAGCTTTCTTT	CASSPTEIGTEAFF
-	TRBD1	TRBJ1-2	TRBV12-3/TRBV12-4	TGTGCCAGCAGTTTAGTTTGGCAGGGGGATGGCTACACCTTC	CASSLVWQGDGYTF
many	TRBD2	TRBJ2-1	TRBV11-3	TGTGCCAGCAGCCCAAACGGGGGACTAGCCATATATGAGCAGTTCTTC	CASSPNGGLAIYEQFF
few	-	TRBJ1-1	TRBV30	TGTGCCTGGAGTACGTCACTTGAAGCTTTCTTT	CAWSTSLEAFF
-	-	TRBJ2-5	TRBV4-3	TGCGCCAGCAGCCAAGATTTGGGAGAGACCAGGGAGACCCAGTACTTC	CASSQDLGETRETQYF
many	-	TRBJ2-5	TRBV2	TGTGCCAGCAGTGAAACGGGGGTTCAAGAGACCCAGTACTTC	CASSETGVQETQYF